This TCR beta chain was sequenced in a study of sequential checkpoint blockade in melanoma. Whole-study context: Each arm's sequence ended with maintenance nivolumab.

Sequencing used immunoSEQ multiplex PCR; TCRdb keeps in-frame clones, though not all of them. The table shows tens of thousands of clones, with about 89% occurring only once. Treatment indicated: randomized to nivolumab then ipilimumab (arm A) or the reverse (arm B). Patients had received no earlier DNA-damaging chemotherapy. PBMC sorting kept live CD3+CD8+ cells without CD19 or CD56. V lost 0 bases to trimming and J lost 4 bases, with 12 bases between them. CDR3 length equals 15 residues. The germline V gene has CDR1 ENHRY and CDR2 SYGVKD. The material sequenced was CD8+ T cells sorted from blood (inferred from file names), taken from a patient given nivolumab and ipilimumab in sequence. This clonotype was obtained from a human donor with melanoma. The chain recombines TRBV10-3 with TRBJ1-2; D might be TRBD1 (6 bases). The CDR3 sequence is CAISESAGVGYGYTF. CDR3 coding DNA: TGTGCCATCAGTGAGTCGGCAGGGGTAGGCTATGGCTACACCTTC.